The present entry profiles one TCR beta chain with its context. Methods used by the authors: Amplification of reference gene primers provided the estimated nucleated cell counts. Clones were read by immunoSEQ multiplex PCR, and TCRdb kept only the in-frame ones, dropping some. The V and J calls and clone size come from that table; D and trimming were worked out from the DNA. This sample has approximately 100,000 clones, with roughly 85% found just once. The data originate from a study of blood T cell repertoires in COVID-19. Study background: Collection of acute and convalescent COVID-19 samples took place in the United States, Italy and Spain.

The J segment lost 1 base and the V segment lost 1 base, leaving 10 bases of the junction unmatched. This CDR3 contains 19 residues. CDR1 is SGHDT and CDR2 is YYEEEE in the germline V gene. V and J are TRBV5-6 and TRBJ2-3; TRBD2 matches at 12 bases. The clonotype comes from a woman in her seventies with active or convalescent COVID-19. Sequences were obtained from peripheral blood. For the CDR3, the DNA is TGTGCCAGCAGCTTGAGCCTAGCGGGAGGGTCGTCGCGCACAGATACGCAGTATTTT. It yields the protein CASSLSLAGGSSRTDTQYF.